This is a list of T cell receptor beta chains from one sample in a study of T cell responses to AZD1222 COVID-19 vaccine. This table comes from immunoSEQ multiplex PCR, and its TCRdb copy is limited to in-frame clones, with some not included. The sample includes around 100,000 clones, roughly 87% of them seen just once. The material was peripheral blood, obtained on day 0 of AZD1222 vaccination. Every receptor here comes from an adult in good health. The CDR3 runs from the conserved cysteine through the conserved F or W. The order of the fields is J gene, D gene, V gene, clone size, CDR3 protein, CDR3 DNA. The D gene is left open where the match is weak. Clone size is shown for a subset of rows, as once, few, many or a class of expanded clone.

j_call: TRBJ2-1; d_call: TRBD2; v_call: TRBV6-4; clone_size: NA; cdr3_aa: CASARYSGGYNEQFF; cdr3_nt: TGTGCCAGCGCCCGTTATAGCGGGGGGTACAATGAGCAGTTCTTC
j_call: TRBJ1-1; d_call: TRBD1; v_call: TRBV2; clone_size: NA; cdr3_aa: CASSTGTGYTEAFF; cdr3_nt: TGTGCCAGCAGTACCGGGACAGGGTACACTGAAGCTTTCTTT
j_call: TRBJ1-2; d_call: TRBD1; v_call: TRBV6-2/TRBV6-3; clone_size: NA; cdr3_aa: CASSRGEDRTNYGYTF; cdr3_nt: TGTGCCAGCAGTCGAGGGGAGGACAGGACTAACTATGGCTACACCTTC
j_call: TRBJ1-3; d_call: NA; v_call: TRBV7-9; clone_size: once; cdr3_aa: CASSWANTIYF; cdr3_nt: TGTGCCAGCAGCTGGGCCAACACCATATATTTT
j_call: TRBJ1-4; d_call: TRBD1; v_call: TRBV4-1; clone_size: NA; cdr3_aa: CASKQTGGNEKLFF; cdr3_nt: TGCGCCAGCAAACAGACAGGGGGGAATGAAAAACTGTTTTTT
j_call: TRBJ2-5; d_call: NA; v_call: TRBV3-1/TRBV3-2; clone_size: NA; cdr3_aa: CATADTGGTQYF; cdr3_nt: TGTGCCACCGCGGACACTGGGGGGACCCAGTACTTC
j_call: TRBJ1-1; d_call: TRBD1; v_call: TRBV7-3; clone_size: NA; cdr3_aa: CASSSGQSNTEAFF; cdr3_nt: TGTGCCAGCAGCTCGGGACAGTCGAACACTGAAGCTTTCTTT
j_call: TRBJ2-7; d_call: TRBD2; v_call: TRBV20-1; clone_size: NA; cdr3_aa: CSASGRGGYEQYF; cdr3_nt: TGCAGTGCTAGTGGGCGGGGGGGCTACGAGCAGTACTTC
j_call: TRBJ2-2; d_call: TRBD2; v_call: TRBV7-6; clone_size: NA; cdr3_aa: CASSQTAGANTGELFF; cdr3_nt: TGTGCCAGCAGCCAGACAGCGGGGGCGAACACCGGGGAGCTGTTTTTT
j_call: TRBJ2-3; d_call: NA; v_call: TRBV9; clone_size: NA; cdr3_aa: CASSPRWSRTDTQYF; cdr3_nt: TGTGCCAGCAGCCCTAGATGGAGTCGGACAGATACGCAGTATTTT
j_call: TRBJ1-5; d_call: TRBD1; v_call: TRBV6-1; clone_size: NA; cdr3_aa: CASSERHGTVNQPQHF; cdr3_nt: TGTGCCAGCAGTGAACGCCACGGGACAGTCAATCAGCCCCAGCATTTT
j_call: TRBJ2-1; d_call: TRBD2; v_call: TRBV7-3; clone_size: NA; cdr3_aa: CASSPRLAGGYNEQFF; cdr3_nt: TGTGCCAGCAGCCCAAGACTAGCGGGGGGGTACAATGAGCAGTTCTTC
j_call: TRBJ1-3; d_call: TRBD1; v_call: TRBV5-5; clone_size: NA; cdr3_aa: CASSRQGFSGNTIYF; cdr3_nt: TGTGCCAGCTCCCGACAGGGATTCTCTGGAAACACCATATATTTT
j_call: TRBJ2-1; d_call: TRBD2; v_call: TRBV6-1; clone_size: NA; cdr3_aa: CASTGGAVDEQFF; cdr3_nt: TGTGCCAGCACCGGGGGGGCCGTCGATGAGCAGTTCTTC
j_call: TRBJ1-4; d_call: NA; v_call: TRBV19; clone_size: NA; cdr3_aa: CASSAGAEKLFF; cdr3_nt: TGTGCCAGTAGTGCAGGGGCTGAAAAACTGTTTTTT
j_call: TRBJ1-1; d_call: NA; v_call: TRBV10-2; clone_size: NA; cdr3_aa: CASSPSGRTEAFF; cdr3_nt: TGCGCCAGCAGTCCCTCTGGCCGGACTGAAGCTTTCTTT
j_call: TRBJ2-1; d_call: TRBD1; v_call: TRBV19; clone_size: NA; cdr3_aa: CASSTPTGNHNEQFF; cdr3_nt: TGTGCCAGTAGTACCCCGACAGGGAACCACAATGAGCAGTTCTTC
j_call: TRBJ2-3; d_call: NA; v_call: TRBV6-1; clone_size: NA; cdr3_aa: CASSEGLWQPFSTDTQYF; cdr3_nt: TGTGCCAGCAGTGAAGGGTTGTGGCAGCCATTTAGCACAGATACGCAGTATTTT